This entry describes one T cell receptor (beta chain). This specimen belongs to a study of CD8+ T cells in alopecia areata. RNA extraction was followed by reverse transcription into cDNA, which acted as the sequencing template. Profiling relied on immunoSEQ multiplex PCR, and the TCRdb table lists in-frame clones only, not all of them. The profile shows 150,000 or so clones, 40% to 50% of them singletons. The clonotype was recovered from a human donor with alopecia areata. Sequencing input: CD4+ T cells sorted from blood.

The CDR3: CASSLASGRVLEQFF. CDR3 DNA sequence: TGCGCCAGCAGCTTGGCTAGCGGGAGGGTGTTGGAGCAGTTCTTC. This chain links TRBV5-1 with TRBJ2-1, with 12 bases that match TRBD2. The CDR3 consists of 15 residues. CDR1 is SGHRS, CDR2 YFSETQ, per germline. J lost 10 bases, V lost 0 bases, and 5 bases had no gene match.